This T cell receptor beta chain was captured in a study of T cell repertoires in cytomegalovirus infection. Study at large: Recently identified HLA-C-restricted CMV epitopes and well-studied HLA-B-restricted CMV epitopes were used by the study. Evidence of both CMV infection and a matching HLA type came from public TCR beta signatures. General study findings and limits: The study found HLA-C-restricted CMV-specific TCR beta clonotypes dominating the ex vivo response. Cumulative frequency of public TCR beta families picked out carriers of CMV plus the relevant HLA.

TCRdb re-derived calls from the reads in MiXCR, one entry per CDR3 protein. The data hold approximately 730,000 distinct CDR3 sequences, with about 27% observed a single time. This clonotype occurred a few times. The antigen is not known. The CDR3 spans 14 residues. Trimming cost V 5 bases and J 0 bases; bases outside gene matches: 3. Germline loops: CDR1 SEHNR, CDR2 FQNEAQ (reference sequence). The TCR comes from a human donor in good health (CMV status not recorded). Some clones in this sample may be carry-over from other donors' samples. The starting material was cultured CD8+ T cells from PBMCs, obtained from culture after CMV antigen stimulation. The V and J genes are TRBV7-9 and TRBJ1-2, with TRBD1 matching 7 bases. Written as DNA, the CDR3 is TGTGCCAGCAGCCGGACAGGCCCTAACTATGGCTACACCTTC. It is translated as CASSRTGPNYGYTF.